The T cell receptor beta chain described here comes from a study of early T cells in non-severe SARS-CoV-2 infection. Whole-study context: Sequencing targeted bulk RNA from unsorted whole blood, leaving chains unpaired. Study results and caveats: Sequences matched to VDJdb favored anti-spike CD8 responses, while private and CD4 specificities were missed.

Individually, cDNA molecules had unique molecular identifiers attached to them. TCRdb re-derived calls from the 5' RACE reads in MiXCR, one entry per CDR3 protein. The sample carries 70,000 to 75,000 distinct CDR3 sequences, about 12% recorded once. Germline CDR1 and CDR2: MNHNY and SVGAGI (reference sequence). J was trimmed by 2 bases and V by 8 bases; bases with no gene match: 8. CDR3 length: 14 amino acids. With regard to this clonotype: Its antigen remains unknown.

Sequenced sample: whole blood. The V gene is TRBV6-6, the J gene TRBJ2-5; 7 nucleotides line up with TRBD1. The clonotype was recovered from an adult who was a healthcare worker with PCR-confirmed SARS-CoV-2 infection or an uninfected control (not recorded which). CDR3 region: CASGGPGQQETQYF. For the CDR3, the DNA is TGTGCCAGCGGGGGCCCGGGACAGCAAGAGACCCAGTACTTC.